This T cell receptor beta chain was recovered during a study of blood T cells in healthy people across ages. The wider study: Template switching caught about one barcoded beta molecule for each two T cells.

Sample-barcoded 5' priming and a J-beta primer mix drove a second PCR of roughly 7 to 11 cycles. Sequencing recovered at least 3 million CDR3-containing paired-end reads from each sample. MiXCR was run by TCRdb on the 5' RACE reads, yielding one entry per CDR3 protein. The sample has 1.6 million or so distinct CDR3 sequences, roughly 30% seen once. The table lists this clonotype with a few counts. Between the trimmed V and J ends, which lost 6 bases and 4 bases, there was a span of 15 bases. This CDR3 spans 15 amino acids. Germline loops: CDR1 SNHLY, CDR2 FYNNEI. The sequenced sample consisted of blood. This TCR was recovered from a woman in her thirties in good health. The chain uses TRBV2 and TRBJ2-2; TRBD2 is a possible D gene (6 bases). CDR3 protein: CASSESGSGTGELFF. The DNA for the CDR3 is TGTGCCAGCAGCGAAAGCGGGTCGGGCACCGGGGAGCTGTTTTTT.